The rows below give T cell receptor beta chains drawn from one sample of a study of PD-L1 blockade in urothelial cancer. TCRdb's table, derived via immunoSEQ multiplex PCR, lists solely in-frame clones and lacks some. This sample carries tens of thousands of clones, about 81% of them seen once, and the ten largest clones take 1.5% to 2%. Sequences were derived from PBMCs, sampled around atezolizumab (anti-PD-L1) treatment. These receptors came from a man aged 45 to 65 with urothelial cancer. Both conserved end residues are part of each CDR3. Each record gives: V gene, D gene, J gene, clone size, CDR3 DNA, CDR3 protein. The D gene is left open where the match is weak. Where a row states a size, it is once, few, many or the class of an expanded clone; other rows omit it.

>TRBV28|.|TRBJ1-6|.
TGTGCCAGCAGTTTGGGGAGCTCCTATAATTCACCCCTCCACTTT
CASSLGSSYNSPLHF
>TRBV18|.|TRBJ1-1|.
TGTGCCAGCTCACCAACAGAAGGGGGAGTCACTGAAGCTTTCTTT
CASSPTEGGVTEAFF
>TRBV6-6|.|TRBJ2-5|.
TGTGCCAGCAGTCACAGCGGGCTGGCCCAAGAGACCCAGTACTTC
CASSHSGLAQETQYF
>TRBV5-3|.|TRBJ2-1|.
TGTGCCAGAAGCTCTAGACTGTTCCGCGAGCAGTTCTTC
CARSSRLFREQFF
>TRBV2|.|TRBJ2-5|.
TGTGCCAGCAGTGGGCAGCGACAAGAGACCCAGTACTTC
CASSGQRQETQYF
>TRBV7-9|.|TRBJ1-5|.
TGTGCCAGCAGCTCCGCCATGGGGGCGAACAATCAGCCCCAGCATTTT
CASSSAMGANNQPQHF
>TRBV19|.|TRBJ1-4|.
TGTGCCAGTAGCTCACTCAATTATCCCCAAACTAATGAAAAACTGTTTTTT
CASSSLNYPQTNEKLFF
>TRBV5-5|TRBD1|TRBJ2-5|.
TGTGCCAGCAGCTTGGCGAGGACAGGGATGGAGACCCAGTACTTC
CASSLARTGMETQYF
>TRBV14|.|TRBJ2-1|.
TGTGCCAGCAGCTCGGATTGGGGCCGGGCCTCCTACAATGAGCAGTTCTTC
CASSSDWGRASYNEQFF
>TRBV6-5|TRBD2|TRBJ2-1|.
TGTGCCAGCAGCCGTAGCGGGGCGGGGTACAATGAGCAGTTCTTC
CASSRSGAGYNEQFF
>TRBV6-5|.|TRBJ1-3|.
TGTGCCAGCAGTCCGAGGTTCTCTGGAAACACCATATATTTT
CASSPRFSGNTIYF
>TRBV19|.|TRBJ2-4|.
TGTGCCAGTAGTATAGGAACTCAACTAGCCAAAAACATTCAGTACTTC
CASSIGTQLAKNIQYF
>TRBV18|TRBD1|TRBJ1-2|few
TGTGCCAGCTCACCAGGGACAGACTATGGCTACACCTTC
CASSPGTDYGYTF
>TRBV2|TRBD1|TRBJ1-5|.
TGTGCCAGCACCTCCGGTCTTGGACAGGGGGCAGGTGGCAATCAGCCCCAGCATTTT
CASTSGLGQGAGGNQPQHF
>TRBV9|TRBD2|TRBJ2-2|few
TGTGCCAGCAGCCCAAGCGGGACGTTTGCCGGGGAGCTGTTTTTT
CASSPSGTFAGELFF
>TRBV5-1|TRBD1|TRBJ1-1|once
TGCGCCAGCAGCCCGCGGAGCTTACAGGGGGAAACTTTCTTT
CASSPRSLQGETFF
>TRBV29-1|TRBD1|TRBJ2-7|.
TGCAGCGTTGAAGATGGGGACAGGGGCTCCTACGAGCAGTACTTC
CSVEDGDRGSYEQYF
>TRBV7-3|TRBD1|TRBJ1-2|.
TGTGCCAGCAGCAAGGACAGGGGGCCGGGCTATGGCTACACCTTC
CASSKDRGPGYGYTF
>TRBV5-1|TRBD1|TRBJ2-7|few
TGCGCCAGCAGCCTTTCCGGGACAGCCGAAGAAGAGCAGTACTTC
CASSLSGTAEEEQYF
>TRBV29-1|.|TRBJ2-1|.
TGCAGCGTTGCAACAGGGGGGGATGAGCAGTTCTTC
CSVATGGDEQFF
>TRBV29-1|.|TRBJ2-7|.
TGCAGCGTTGAAAAGCGAGGGTCTTCCTACGAGCAGTACTTC
CSVEKRGSSYEQYF
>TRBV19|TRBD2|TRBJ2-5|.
TGTGCCAGTGGAAGGACTAGCGGGAGTGTGGGGGAGACCCAGTACTTC
CASGRTSGSVGETQYF
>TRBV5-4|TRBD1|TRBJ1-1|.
TGTGCCAGCAGCCCCGGGACAGTCGAGACTGAAGCTTTCTTT
CASSPGTVETEAFF